This is a list of T cell receptor beta chains from one sample in a study of blood T cell repertoires in COVID-19. Repertoires were generated with immunoSEQ multiplex PCR, while TCRdb's copy carries only in-frame clones and drops some. The table lists tens of thousands of clones, approximately 80% of them singletons. The sequenced sample consisted of peripheral blood. These receptor sequences come from a woman older than 75 with COVID-19, enrolled during active disease. Both conserved end residues are part of each CDR3. D genes are given only for firm matches. Part of the rows lack a size; the others show once, few, many or a class for expanded clones.

TRBJ2-1	TRBD2	-	TRBV19	CASSTNGLGLAGYNEQFF	TGTGCCAGTAGTACCAATGGGCTCGGGCTAGCGGGATACAATGAGCAGTTCTTC
TRBJ2-7	TRBD2	-	TRBV4-1	CASSQVPGGEQYF	TGCGCCAGCAGCCAAGTCCCGGGGGGGGAGCAGTACTTC
TRBJ2-1	TRBD2	-	TRBV10-2	CASSTGLGVRNEQFF	TGCGCCAGCAGTACGGGACTAGGAGTTAGAAATGAGCAGTTCTTC
TRBJ2-7	TRBD2	-	TRBV28	CASSSNKLAGFYEQYF	TGTGCCAGCAGCTCCAACAAACTAGCGGGATTTTACGAGCAGTACTTC
TRBJ1-1	-	few	TRBV27	CASSLGMAGGTEAFF	TGTGCCAGCAGTTTAGGGATGGCGGGTGGCACTGAAGCTTTCTTT
TRBJ2-3	-	once	TRBV4-1	CASSQGRYGTSGTDTQYF	TGCGCCAGCAGCCAAGGAAGGTATGGGACAAGTGGCACAGATACGCAGTATTTT
TRBJ2-3	TRBD2	-	TRBV4-2	CASSQGGRAPDTQYF	TGTGCCAGCAGCCAGGGCGGGAGGGCCCCAGATACGCAGTATTTT
TRBJ2-2	TRBD2	-	TRBV5-1	CASSLVASGRANTGELFF	TGCGCCAGCAGCTTGGTGGCTAGCGGGAGGGCCAACACCGGGGAGCTGTTTTTT
TRBJ2-7	-	once	TRBV7-2	CASSFTGEQYF	TGTGCCAGCAGCTTTACTGGCGAGCAGTACTTC
TRBJ2-1	-	-	TRBV3-1/TRBV3-2	CASSQTRDDEQFF	TGTGCCAGCAGCCAAACGCGGGATGATGAGCAGTTCTTC
TRBJ2-3	-	once	TRBV19	CASTPGVGTDTQYF	TGTGCCAGTACCCCGGGAGTCGGAACAGATACGCAGTATTTT
TRBJ1-5	-	-	TRBV19	CASSILQGVGNQPQHF	TGTGCCAGTAGTATTCTCCAGGGCGTGGGCAATCAGCCCCAGCATTTT
TRBJ2-3	-	-	TRBV7-9	CASSLGGRGMADTQYF	TGTGCCAGCAGCTTAGGGGGCCGGGGGATGGCAGATACGCAGTATTTT
TRBJ2-3	TRBD2	-	TRBV27	CASSLSGASTDTQYF	TGTGCCAGCAGTTTGAGCGGGGCTAGCACAGATACGCAGTATTTT
TRBJ1-3	-	-	TRBV18	CASSPLRGGGERNTIYF	TGTGCCAGCTCACCCCTTCGGGGTGGAGGGGAGAGAAACACCATATATTTT
TRBJ2-7	-	-	TRBV14	CASSQVGGLEQYF	TGTGCCAGCAGCCAAGTCGGAGGCCTTGAGCAGTACTTC
TRBJ2-3	-	-	TRBV2	CASRDQTGSDTQYF	TGTGCCAGCAGGGACCAGACAGGCTCAGATACGCAGTATTTT
TRBJ2-2	-	-	TRBV7-2	CASSLKARLTGWELFF	TGTGCCAGCAGCTTAAAGGCGAGACTGACGGGTTGGGAGCTGTTTTTT
TRBJ2-1	TRBD2	-	TRBV6-4	CASSEQTSGKQFF	TGTGCCAGCAGTGAGCAGACTAGCGGGAAGCAGTTCTTC
TRBJ2-5	-	few	TRBV28	CASSLAQPRETQYF	TGTGCCAGCAGTTTAGCACAGCCCCGGGAGACCCAGTACTTC
TRBJ1-2	-	once	TRBV15	CATSRQGRGYTF	TGTGCCACCAGCAGGCAGGGGCGCGGCTACACCTTC
TRBJ2-1	TRBD2	-	TRBV6-1	CASSEKPPGLAGGVYNEQFF	TGTGCCAGCAGTGAAAAGCCCCCGGGACTAGCGGGGGGGGTATACAATGAGCAGTTCTTC
TRBJ1-1	-	-	TRBV11-2	CASSSQTTENTEAFF	TGTGCCAGCAGCTCCCAAACGACAGAGAACACTGAAGCTTTCTTT
TRBJ1-4	TRBD1	few	TRBV11-2	CASSSTGTVGEKLFF	TGTGCCAGCAGCTCGACCGGGACAGTCGGTGAAAAACTGTTTTTT
TRBJ2-2	-	-	TRBV19	CASSIDPTGELFF	TGTGCCAGTAGTATAGACCCGACCGGGGAGCTGTTTTTT
TRBJ2-1	TRBD2	once	TRBV7-2	CASSSFRLAGGSEQFF	TGTGCCAGCAGCTCTTTTCGGCTAGCGGGAGGCAGTGAGCAGTTCTTC
TRBJ1-5	-	-	TRBV16	CASSPPGTGGNQPQHF	TGTGCCAGCAGCCCCCCAGGTACCGGGGGCAATCAGCCCCAGCATTTT
TRBJ1-1	-	-	TRBV19	CASSSEGGTEAFF	TGTGCCAGTAGTTCCGAGGGTGGCACTGAAGCTTTCTTT
TRBJ1-2	-	-	TRBV7-8	CASSPDSNYGYTF	TGTGCCAGCAGCCCCGACAGCAACTATGGCTACACCTTC
TRBJ2-1	-	-	TRBV3-1/TRBV3-2	CASSQAVEQFF	TGTGCCAGCAGCCAAGCGGTTGAGCAGTTCTTC
TRBJ2-3	TRBD2	-	TRBV28	CASSLGLAGGLDTQYF	TGTGCCAGCAGTTTGGGGCTAGCGGGAGGCCTGGATACGCAGTATTTT
TRBJ2-1	TRBD1	-	TRBV11-3	CASSPYQGANNEQFF	TGTGCCAGCAGCCCCTATCAGGGGGCTAACAATGAGCAGTTCTTC
TRBJ1-5	-	-	TRBV5-1	CASSFEAGNQPQHF	TGCGCCAGCAGTTTTGAGGCGGGGAATCAGCCCCAGCATTTT
TRBJ2-1	TRBD2	-	TRBV24-1	CATSETPSGSSYNEQFF	TGTGCCACCAGTGAAACCCCTAGCGGGAGCTCCTACAATGAGCAGTTCTTC
TRBJ1-4	-	-	TRBV11-2	CASSLEDFLANEKLFF	TGTGCCAGCAGCTTAGAGGACTTCCTGGCTAATGAAAAACTGTTTTTT
TRBJ2-3	TRBD2	-	TRBV30	CAWLAGVGFTDTQYF	TGTGCCTGGCTAGCGGGAGTGGGGTTCACAGATACGCAGTATTTT
TRBJ2-1	TRBD2	-	TRBV19	CASSIGGGPNNEQFF	TGTGCCAGTAGTATAGGGGGGGGACCCAACAATGAGCAGTTCTTC
TRBJ2-3	-	-	TRBV27	CASSRLTTDTQYF	TGTGCCAGCAGTAGGTTGACAACAGATACGCAGTATTTT
TRBJ1-3	TRBD1	-	TRBV7-9	CASSFDRGSGNTIYF	TGTGCCAGCAGCTTCGACAGGGGCTCTGGAAACACCATATATTTT
TRBJ1-1	TRBD1	-	TRBV18	CASSQDRGMNTEAFF	TGTGCCAGCTCACAAGACAGGGGGATGAACACTGAAGCTTTCTTT
TRBJ1-2	-	-	TRBV25-1	CASTPPGSNYGYTF	TGTGCCAGCACTCCCCCAGGATCCAACTATGGCTACACCTTC
TRBJ1-5	-	-	TRBV24-1	CATSDGLTNQPQHF	TGTGCCACCAGTGATGGGCTGACCAATCAGCCCCAGCATTTT
TRBJ1-5	-	-	TRBV27	CASSFGGRARQPQHF	TGTGCCAGCAGTTTTGGGGGCCGAGCGCGACAGCCCCAGCATTTT
TRBJ2-3	-	-	TRBV5-8	CASSLFQGKDTQYF	TGTGCCAGCAGCTTGTTCCAGGGCAAAGATACGCAGTATTTT
TRBJ1-1	TRBD1	-	TRBV3-1/TRBV3-2	CASSPGTGGYGTEAFF	TGTGCCAGCAGCCCCGGGACAGGGGGTTACGGCACTGAAGCTTTCTTT
TRBJ2-7	-	-	TRBV21-1	CASSVGLAEVTYEQYF	TGTGCCAGCAGCGTCGGACTAGCGGAGGTAACCTACGAGCAGTACTTC
TRBJ2-7	TRBD1	-	TRBV6-5	CASSYSVGQSSYEQYF	TGTGCCAGCAGTTACTCGGTGGGACAGAGCTCCTACGAGCAGTACTTC
TRBJ2-3	-	-	TRBV28	CASGPLVGDTQYF	TGTGCCAGCGGCCCCCTAGTTGGAGATACGCAGTATTTT
TRBJ2-1	TRBD2	-	TRBV27	CASSLRTSANNEQFF	TGTGCCAGCAGTTTACGGACTAGCGCAAACAATGAGCAGTTCTTC
TRBJ2-1	-	-	TRBV5-8	CASSPGIGQNNEQFF	TGTGCCAGCAGCCCAGGTATCGGACAAAACAATGAGCAGTTCTTC
TRBJ2-3	-	-	TRBV28	CASSFPRANRGDTQYF	TGTGCCAGCAGTTTCCCCAGAGCTAACCGAGGGGATACGCAGTATTTT
TRBJ1-4	TRBD1	-	TRBV5-1	CASSSGTVEKLFF	TGCGCCAGCAGCTCCGGGACAGTCGAAAAACTGTTTTTT
TRBJ1-4	TRBD1	-	TRBV5-1	CASSRNPGQPNEKLFF	TGCGCCAGCAGCCGAAATCCGGGACAGCCTAATGAAAAACTGTTTTTT
TRBJ1-3	-	-	TRBV4-2	CASSQASQGPGNTIYF	TGTGCCAGCAGCCAAGCCTCTCAGGGCCCTGGAAACACCATATATTTT
TRBJ2-2	-	-	TRBV12-5	CASGLPRLPGELFF	TGTGCTAGTGGTTTGCCGAGGTTACCCGGGGAGCTGTTTTTT
TRBJ2-7	-	-	TRBV27	CASSSLNSYEQYF	TGTGCCAGCAGCTCACTGAACTCCTACGAGCAGTACTTC
TRBJ2-5	-	-	TRBV5-8	CASSIYRVSETQYF	TGTGCCAGCAGCATTTACAGGGTTTCAGAGACCCAGTACTTC
TRBJ2-3	-	few	TRBV19	CASRDTGTDTQYF	TGTGCCAGCCGGGATACGGGCACAGATACGCAGTATTTT
TRBJ2-3	-	-	TRBV19	CASTLTEAGTDTQYF	TGTGCCAGTACCCTCACGGAGGCGGGCACAGATACGCAGTATTTT